The next 5 T cell receptor beta chains were all read from a single sample in a study of Graves' ophthalmopathy and Graves' hyperthyroidism. Using RNA transcripts, the TCR beta CDR3 regions were amplified. The first round was an RT-PCR with HTBI primers, and the second round was a multiplex PCR. TCRdb itself ran the multiplex PCR reads through MiXCR, one entry per CDR3 protein. Of over a million distinct CDR3 sequences listed, roughly two fifths are singletons. Sequencing used peripheral blood or thyroid tissue (not recorded which). The source of these receptors is an adult man with Graves' hyperthyroidism.

This clonotype was observed many times. The chain is built from TRBV12-3 or TRBV12-4 and TRBJ1-2; D is unclear. V was trimmed by 6 bases and J by 4 bases, leaving 12 bases between them. This CDR3 has 13 residues. CDR3 amino acids: CASSQDHSYGYTF. CDR3 nucleotide sequence: TGTGCCAGCAGCCAGGACCACTCCTATGGCTACACCTTC.

The chain carries TRBV24-1 and TRBJ2-5, with D maybe TRBD2 (5 bases). The CDR3 consists of 16 residues. Trimming left V 4 bases short and J 9 bases short, with 23 bases between. CDR1 KGHDR and CDR2 SFDVKD come from the germline V gene. The CDR3 coding sequence is TGTGCCACCAGTGACCAAGGGAAATTGCGGGTTCTGGCCCAGTACTTC. This translates into CATSDQGKLRVLAQYF.

This clonotype was recorded at least ten times. The chain carries TRBV7-2 and TRBJ1-6; D is undetermined. Trimming removed 3 bases at V and 5 bases at J, with 14 bases between. In germline, CDR1 is SGHTA, CDR2 FQGNSA. The CDR3 totals 16 residues. In nucleotides, the CDR3 is TGTGCCAGCAGCTTCACGAAGCGGGGTGATAATTCACCCCTCCACTTT. As protein: CASSFTKRGDNSPLHF.

Comment on this clonotype: The CDR3 does not close with the conserved phenylalanine or tryptophan, likely indicating a read error. The CDR3 coding sequence is TGTGCCAGCAGCTTAGAGGGACAGTTCTATAATTCACCCCTCCACTCT. This codes for CASSLEGQFYNSPLHS. This sequence joins TRBV7-6 and TRBJ1-6; TRBD1 aligns across 7 bases. V trimming: 1 base; J trimming: 3 bases; junction bases outside the gene matches: 3. Germline loops: CDR1 SGHVS, CDR2 FNYEAQ. This CDR3 is built from 16 residues.

This clonotype was observed at least ten times. The CDR3 here is CSVILKPSGWRANVLTF. CDR3 coding DNA: TGCAGCGTGATATTAAAGCCCTCTGGGTGGAGGGCCAACGTCCTGACTTTC. The gene calls are TRBV29-1 and TRBJ2-6; no firm D call. This CDR3 region has 17 residues. Germline CDR1 reads SQVTM; CDR2 reads ANQGSEA. The germline V and J ends were trimmed by 6 bases and 5 bases, with 23 bases remaining between them. The full variable domain, with the rest looked up from reference TRBV29-1 and TRBJ2-6, is SAVISQKPSRDICQRGTSLTIQCQVDSQVTMMFWYRQQPGQSLTLIATANQGSEATYESGFVIDKFPISRPNLTFSTLTVSNMSPEDSSIYLCSVILKPSGWRANVLTFGAGSRLTVL.